This T cell receptor beta chain was profiled in a study of metastatic and nonmetastatic thyroid tumors. Study-level background: Across peripheral blood and tumor or nodule tissue samples taken from malignant and benign thyroid patients, the repertoires were compared with one another.

Germline lookup yields CDR1 MNHNY and CDR2 SVGAGI (reference sequence). Trimming took off 0 bases at V and 4 bases at J, with 7 bases between the two ends. The CDR3 runs 14 residues. All patients were treatment-naive before thyroid surgery. At least ten counts were recorded for this clone. Antigen specificity is unknown. Study outcomes and limitations: The study reportedly found significantly higher TCR beta diversity in malignant thyroid tumors than benign nodules, in blood and tumor.

Original handling: It was from CDR3 differences across clinicopathological groups that a distant-metastasis classifier for papillary thyroid cancer was built. TCRdb re-clonotyped the PCR reads via MiXCR. TCRdb, not the original authors, processed these V and J calls. This sample has tens of thousands of clones, with about 24% found just once. This chain joins TRBV6-6 and TRBJ2-1; no definite D call. Material: blood. The receptor was derived from a female donor with papillary thyroid cancer or a benign thyroid nodule (not recorded which). Some clones in this sample may be carry-over from other donors' samples. The DNA for the CDR3 is TGTGCCAGCAGTTACTCAACAGTTTACAATGAGCAGTTCTTC. Its translation is CASSYSTVYNEQFF.